This record covers a single T cell receptor beta chain. Antigen specificity is unknown. These data are taken from a study of cytomegalovirus exposure and HLA in healthy donors. General observations from the study: Among the most significant clusters, several appeared linked to common viral pathogens in a later analysis. In presence/absence analyses, roughly uniform sequencing depth across donors was assumed. An Asian-associated ancestry cluster reportedly showed fewer N-insertions than the approximately 600-donor mean in a later analysis.

60 Vbeta and 13 Jbeta primers were used in PCR. TCRdb's copy holds only in-frame clones and misses some; the assay was immunoSEQ multiplex PCR. The sample carries over 85,000 clones, around 63% recorded once. CDR1 and CDR2 (germline): MNHEY, SVGAGI. V gave up 0 bases and J gave up 4 bases, with 9 bases separating them. CDR3 size: 14 residues. The TCR sequence derives from a human donor in good health. The source material was PBMCs. The V call is TRBV6-5, the J call TRBJ1-1; D gene ambiguous. The CDR3 DNA is TGTGCCAGCAGTTACTCGAGTGCGGGCACTGAAGCTTTCTTT. Translated, it gives CASSYSSAGTEAFF.